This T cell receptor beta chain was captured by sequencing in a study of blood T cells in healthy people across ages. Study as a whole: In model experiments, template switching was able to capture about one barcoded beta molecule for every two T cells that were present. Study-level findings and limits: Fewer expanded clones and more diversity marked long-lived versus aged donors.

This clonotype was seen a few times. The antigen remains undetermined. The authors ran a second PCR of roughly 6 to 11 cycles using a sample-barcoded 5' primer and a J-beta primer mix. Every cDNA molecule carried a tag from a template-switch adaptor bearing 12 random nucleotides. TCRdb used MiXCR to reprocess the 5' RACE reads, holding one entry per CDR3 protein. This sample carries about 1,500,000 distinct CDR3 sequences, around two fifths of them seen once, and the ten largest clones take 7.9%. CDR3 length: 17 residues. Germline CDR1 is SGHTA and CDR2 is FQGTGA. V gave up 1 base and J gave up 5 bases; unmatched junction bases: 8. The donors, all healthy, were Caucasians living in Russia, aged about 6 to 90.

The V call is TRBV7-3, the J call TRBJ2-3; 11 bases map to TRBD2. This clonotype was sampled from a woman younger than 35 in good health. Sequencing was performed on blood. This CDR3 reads CASSLNRSGGARDTQYF. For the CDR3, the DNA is TGTGCCAGCAGCTTAAACCGTAGCGGGGGGGCCCGAGATACGCAGTATTTT.